The sequence of this TCR beta chain was determined in a study of CD8 T cells in Susac syndrome. The overall study: Each patient with Susac syndrome, at the time of blood draw, was therapy-naive, on corticosteroids, or on intravenous immunoglobulin alone.

The CDR3 runs 13 residues. The germline V gene encodes CDR1 MGHDK and CDR2 SYGVNS. V dropped 8 bases and J dropped 4; count of bases not matched to a gene: 2. Study-wide points: CD8+ clonal expansion in Susac was maximal in TEMRA cells and in active patients.

CD8+ and CD4+ T cells from blood underwent TCR beta sequencing, which was carried out in a high-throughput format. RNA totalling about 0.45 to 1 ug underwent reverse transcription with random hexamers. TCRdb ran MiXCR on the immunoSEQ multiplex PCR reads and lists one entry per CDR3 protein. This sample yields around 80,000 distinct CDR3 sequences, of which roughly 92% are seen a single time; around 0.45% belongs to the top ten. Remarks on this clonotype: Its antigen is still unknown.

Sample: CD8+ T cells from PBMCs. The sequence derives from a human donor with Susac syndrome. The chain uses TRBV25-1 and TRBJ2-3; 11 bases align to TRBD2. The CDR3 loop reads CASSGLAADTQYF. The CDR3 nucleotides read TGTGCCAGCTCGGGACTAGCGGCAGATACGCAGTATTTT. The full variable domain, its missing parts supplied by reference TRBV25-1 and TRBJ2-3, is EADIYQTPRYLVIGTGKKITLECSQTMGHDKMYWYQQDPGMELHLIHYSYGVNSTEKGDLSSESTVSRIRTEHFPLTLESARPSHTSQYLCASSGLAADTQYFGPGTRLTVL.